The 11 T cell receptor beta chains in this list originate from one sample, sequenced in a study of identical twins. TCRdb re-called the 5' RACE reads through MiXCR, storing one row per CDR3 protein. The sample records 260,000 or so distinct CDR3 sequences, 7.5% being singletons. These sequences were also reported in another study, on yellow fever vaccine responses in identical twins.

Sequencing was done on a sample of CD8+ T cells sorted from blood. All receptors come from a woman under 30 in good health.

This clonotype has a handful of counts. The CDR3 spells CSARDRSYSTNEKLFF. The CDR3 region has the DNA TGCAGTGCTAGGGACAGATCCTACTCAACTAATGAAAAACTGTTTTTT. The chain links TRBV20-1 to TRBJ1-4; the D gene is possibly TRBD1 (6 bases). Between the trimmed V and J ends, which lost 3 bases and 0 bases, there was a span of 14 bases. The CDR3 contains 16 residues. CDR1 and CDR2 from the germline V gene are DFQATT and SNEGSKA (reference sequence).

Concerning this clonotype: Just one base apart from a much larger clone, this may be a read error. This chain links TRBV6-5 with TRBJ1-2; D unresolved. The CDR3 sequence is 15 residues long. Germline lookup yields CDR1 MNHEY and CDR2 SVGAGI. The CDR3 sequence is CASSYSEGSYYGHTF. The CDR3 DNA follows: TGTGCCAGCAGTTACTCGGAAGGGTCATACTATGGCCACACCTTC.

This clonotype was recorded many times. The chain uses TRBV5-1 and TRBJ2-2; a weak D match, TRBD1 (5 bases). CDR1 and CDR2 (germline): SGHRS, YFSETQ. This CDR3 has 11 residues. Trimming left V 7 bases short and J 7 bases short, with 8 bases between. The CDR3 reads CASGAVGELFF. The DNA for the CDR3 is TGCGCCAGCGGGGCTGTCGGGGAGCTGTTTTTT.

This chain joins TRBV4-1 and TRBJ2-1; 10 nucleotides match TRBD2. Germline V lookup: CDR1 MGHRA, CDR2 YSYEKL. The junction had 8 bases not matched to a gene; V was cut back by 0 bases and J by 9 bases. The CDR3 consists of 16 residues. The CDR3 DNA sequence: TGCGCCAGCAGCCAAGATTTACTAGCGGGACTCGGTGAGCAGTTCTTC. This sequence encodes CASSQDLLAGLGEQFF.

In its sample, this clonotype was seen many times. V and J are TRBV9 and TRBJ2-3; TRBD2 matches 8 bases. With V trimmed by 0 bases and J by 0 bases, 6 bases remained unmatched. There are 17 residues in the CDR3. Germline lookup yields CDR1 SGDLS and CDR2 YYNGEE. As DNA, the CDR3 is TGTGCCAGCAGCGTAGATCCTAGCGGGTATAGCACAGATACGCAGTATTTT. Translation: CASSVDPSGYSTDTQYF.

Ten or more counts support this clonotype. This chain joins TRBV7-2 and TRBJ2-1, with D possibly matching TRBD2 (6 bases). The CDR3 covers 15 residues. Germline CDR1 and CDR2: SGHTA and FQGNSA. The germline V and J ends were trimmed by 5 bases and 0 bases, with 11 bases remaining between them. The CDR3 region is CASSPSGFSYNEQFF. The CDR3 nucleotides read TGTGCCAGCAGCCCAAGCGGGTTCTCCTACAATGAGCAGTTCTTC.

This chain connects TRBV12-3 or TRBV12-4 to TRBJ1-1; D may be TRBD1 (5 bases). The CDR3 runs 12 residues. V was shortened by 1 base and J by 8 bases, with 8 bases between the two germline ends. In DNA, the CDR3 is TGTGCCAGCAGTTTAGGACAGAGCGAAGCTTTCTTT. Its protein product is CASSLGQSEAFF.

The V call is TRBV11-2, the J call TRBJ1-4; D is perhaps TRBD1 (5 bases). Between the trimmed V and J ends, which lost 6 bases and 2 bases, there was a span of 13 bases. Germline assignment: CDR1 SGHAT and CDR2 FQNNGV. This CDR3 contains 15 residues. The CDR3 region has the DNA TGTGCCAGCAGTCTCTTCGGGGGGACTAATGAAAAACTGTTTTTT. It translates to CASSLFGGTNEKLFF. The full variable domain, completed using reference TRBV11-2 and TRBJ1-4, is EAGVAQSPRYKIIEKRQSVAFWCNPISGHATLYWYQQILGQGPKLLIQFQNNGVVDDSQLPKDRFSAERLKGVDSTLKIQPAKLEDSAVYLCASSLFGGTNEKLFFGSGTQLSVL.

This clonotype was counted at least ten times. This chain uses TRBV20-1 with TRBJ2-3; 7 bases line up with TRBD2. Germline CDR1 is DFQATT and CDR2 is SNEGSKA (reference sequence). This CDR3 is 17 amino acids long. V was clipped by 0 bases and J by 2 bases; unmatched bases: 11. As DNA, the CDR3 is TGCAGTGCTAGAGATGGGACCCTGGCGGGGGACACAGATACGCAGTATTTT. The encoded protein is CSARDGTLAGDTDTQYF.

This clonotype was observed at least ten times. The chain recombines TRBV28 with TRBJ2-7; no firm D call. This CDR3 contains 13 residues. Deletions cut 5 bases from V and 0 bases from J, with 8 bases between. Germline V lookup: CDR1 MDHEN, CDR2 SYDVKM. The CDR3 bases are TGTGCCAGCAGTGGCGGAAGCTCCTACGAGCAGTACTTC. Amino acid sequence: CASSGGSSYEQYF.

This clonotype was seen a few times. The rearrangement joins TRBV12-3 or TRBV12-4 to TRBJ1-4; a possible D gene is TRBD1 (6 bases). Trimming took 6 bases from V and 4 from J, leaving 9 bases between them. CDR3 length: 13 residues. As DNA, the CDR3 is TGTGCCAGCAGCGGACAGTTTAATGAAAAACTGTTTTTT. Translated: CASSGQFNEKLFF.